The sequence of this TCR beta chain was determined in a study of blood T cell repertoires in COVID-19. Germline CDR1 reads SGHTA; CDR2 reads FQGTGA. The CDR3 totals 15 residues. The V and J ends lost 5 bases and 5 bases, in that order; junction bases with no gene match: 8. Data came from immunoSEQ multiplex PCR; TCRdb stores just in-frame clones and leaves some out. The top ten clones hold more than 1.5% of a sample with roughly 200,000 clones, about 88% of them seen once. The rearrangement links TRBV7-3 to TRBJ2-3, with 9 bases aligning to TRBD1. Input material: peripheral blood. The source of this sequence is a man between 65 and 85 years old with acute or convalescent COVID-19. The CDR3 coding sequence is TGTGCCAGCAGCGAAACGGGGACAGGGATAGATACGCAGTATTTT. Translation gives CASSETGTGIDTQYF.